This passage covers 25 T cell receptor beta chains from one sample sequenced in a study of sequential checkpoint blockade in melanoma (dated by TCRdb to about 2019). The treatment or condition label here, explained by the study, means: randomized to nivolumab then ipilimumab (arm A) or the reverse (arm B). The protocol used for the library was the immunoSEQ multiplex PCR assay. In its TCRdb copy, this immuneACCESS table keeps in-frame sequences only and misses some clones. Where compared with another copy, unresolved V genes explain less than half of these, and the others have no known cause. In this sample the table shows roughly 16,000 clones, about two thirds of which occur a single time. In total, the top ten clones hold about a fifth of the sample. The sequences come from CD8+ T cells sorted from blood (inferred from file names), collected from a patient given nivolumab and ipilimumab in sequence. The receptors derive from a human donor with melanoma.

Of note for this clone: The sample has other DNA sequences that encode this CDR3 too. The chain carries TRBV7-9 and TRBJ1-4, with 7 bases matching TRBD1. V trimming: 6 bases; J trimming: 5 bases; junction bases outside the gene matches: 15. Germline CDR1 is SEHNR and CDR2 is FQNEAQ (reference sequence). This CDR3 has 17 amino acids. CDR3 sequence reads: CASSQTLYGTVNEKLFF. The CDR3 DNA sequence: TGTGCCAGCAGTCAAACGCTTTATGGGACAGTCAATGAAAAACTGTTTTTT.

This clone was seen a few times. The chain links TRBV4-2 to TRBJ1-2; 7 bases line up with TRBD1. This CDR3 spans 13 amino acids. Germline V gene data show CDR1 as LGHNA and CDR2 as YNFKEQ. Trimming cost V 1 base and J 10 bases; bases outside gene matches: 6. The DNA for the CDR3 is TGTGCCAGCAGCCAAGGATTGGGGACAGCCTACACCTTC. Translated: CASSQGLGTAYTF.

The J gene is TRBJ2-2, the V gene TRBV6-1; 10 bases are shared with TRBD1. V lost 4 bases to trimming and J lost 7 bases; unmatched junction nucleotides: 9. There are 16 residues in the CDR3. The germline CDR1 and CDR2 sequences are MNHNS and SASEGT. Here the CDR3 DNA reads TGTGCCAGCAGTGTCGGGACAGGGGTTTATAGCGGGGAGCTGTTTTTT. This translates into CASSVGTGVYSGELFF.

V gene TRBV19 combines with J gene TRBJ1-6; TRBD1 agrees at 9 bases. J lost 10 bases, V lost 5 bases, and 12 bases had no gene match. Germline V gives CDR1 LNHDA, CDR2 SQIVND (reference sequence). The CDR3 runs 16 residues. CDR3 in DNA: TGTGCCAGTAGTCCCGTTGAACAGGGGGCTTTCTCACCCCTCCACTTT. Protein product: CASSPVEQGAFSPLHF.

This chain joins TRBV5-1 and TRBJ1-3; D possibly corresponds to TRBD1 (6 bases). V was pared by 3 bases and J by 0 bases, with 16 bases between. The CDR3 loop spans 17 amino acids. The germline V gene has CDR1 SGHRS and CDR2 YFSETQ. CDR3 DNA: TGCGCCAGCAGCTCATCTTGGACAGAGACCTCTGGAAACACCATATATTTT. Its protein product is CASSSSWTETSGNTIYF.

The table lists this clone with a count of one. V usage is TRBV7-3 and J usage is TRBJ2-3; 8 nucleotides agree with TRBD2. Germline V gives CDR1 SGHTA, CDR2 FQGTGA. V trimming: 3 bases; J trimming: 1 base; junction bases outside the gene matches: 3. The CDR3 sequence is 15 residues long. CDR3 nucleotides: TGTGCCAGCAGCTTGGTCGGGGGGGGCACAGATACGCAGTATTTT. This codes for CASSLVGGGTDTQYF.

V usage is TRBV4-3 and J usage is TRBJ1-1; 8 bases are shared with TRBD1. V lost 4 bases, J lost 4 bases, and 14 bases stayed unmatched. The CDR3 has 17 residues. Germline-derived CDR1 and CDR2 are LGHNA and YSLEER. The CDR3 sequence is CASSPRTGWKLGTEAFF. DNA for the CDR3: TGCGCCAGCAGCCCGAGGACAGGGTGGAAGTTGGGCACTGAAGCTTTCTTT.

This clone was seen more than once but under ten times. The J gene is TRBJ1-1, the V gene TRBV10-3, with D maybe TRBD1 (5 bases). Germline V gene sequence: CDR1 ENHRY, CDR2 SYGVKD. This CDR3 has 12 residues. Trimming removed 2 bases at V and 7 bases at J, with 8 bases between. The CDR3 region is CAISEGAYEAFF. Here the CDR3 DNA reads TGTGCCATCAGTGAGGGGGCATATGAAGCTTTCTTT.

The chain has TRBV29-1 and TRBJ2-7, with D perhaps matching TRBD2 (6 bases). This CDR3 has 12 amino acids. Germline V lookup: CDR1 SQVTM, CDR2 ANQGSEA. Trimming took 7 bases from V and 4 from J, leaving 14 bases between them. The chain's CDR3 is CSASAGRYEQYF. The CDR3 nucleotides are TGCAGCGCCTCCGCCGGGAGATACGAGCAGTACTTC.

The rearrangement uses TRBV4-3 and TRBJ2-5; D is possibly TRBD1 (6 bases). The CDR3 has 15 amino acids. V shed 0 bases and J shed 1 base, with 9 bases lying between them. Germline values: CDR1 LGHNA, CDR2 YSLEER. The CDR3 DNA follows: TGCGCCAGCAGCCAAGATCTAGGGGGCCAAGAGACCCAGTACTTC. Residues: CASSQDLGGQETQYF.

In DNA form, the CDR3 reads TGTGCCAGCAGTGATACAGGGGGAAACTATGGCTACACCTTC. It translates to CASSDTGGNYGYTF. J is TRBJ1-2 and V is TRBV27; 8 positions agree with TRBD1. The junction had 4 bases not matched to a gene; V was cut back by 5 bases and J by 2 bases. The CDR3 covers 14 residues. The germline V gene encodes CDR1 MNHEY and CDR2 SMNVEV (reference sequence).

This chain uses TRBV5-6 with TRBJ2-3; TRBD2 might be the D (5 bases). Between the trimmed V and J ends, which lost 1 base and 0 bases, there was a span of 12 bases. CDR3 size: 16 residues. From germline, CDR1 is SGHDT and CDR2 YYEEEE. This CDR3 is CASSLFKRGSTDTQYF. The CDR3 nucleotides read TGTGCCAGCAGCTTGTTCAAGCGAGGGAGCACAGATACGCAGTATTTT.

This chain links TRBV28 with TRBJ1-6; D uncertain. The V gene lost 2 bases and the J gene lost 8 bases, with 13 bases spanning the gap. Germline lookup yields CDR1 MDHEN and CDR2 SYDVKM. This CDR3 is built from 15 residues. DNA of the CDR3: TGTGCCAGCAGTTTAGGGCCCGCAGGATATTCACCCCTCCACTTT. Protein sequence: CASSLGPAGYSPLHF.

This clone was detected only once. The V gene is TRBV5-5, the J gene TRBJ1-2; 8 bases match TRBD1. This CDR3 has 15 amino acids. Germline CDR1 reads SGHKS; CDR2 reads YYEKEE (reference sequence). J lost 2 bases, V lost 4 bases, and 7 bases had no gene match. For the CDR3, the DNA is TGTGCCAGCAGCATAGGGACAGGAATAAACTATGGCTACACCTTC. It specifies CASSIGTGINYGYTF. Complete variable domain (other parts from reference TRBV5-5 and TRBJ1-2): DAGVTQSPTHLIKTRGQQVTLRCSPISGHKSVSWYQQVLGQGPQFIFQYYEKEERGRGNFPDRFSARQFPNYSSELNVNALLLGDSALYLCASSIGTGINYGYTFGSGTRLTVV.

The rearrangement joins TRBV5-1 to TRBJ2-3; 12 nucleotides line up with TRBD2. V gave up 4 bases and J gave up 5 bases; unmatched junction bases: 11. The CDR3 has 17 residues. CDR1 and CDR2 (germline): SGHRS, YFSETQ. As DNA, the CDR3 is TGCGCCAGCAGCCTACTAGCGGGGGGAAGGTATGAAGATACGCAGTATTTT. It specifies CASSLLAGGRYEDTQYF.

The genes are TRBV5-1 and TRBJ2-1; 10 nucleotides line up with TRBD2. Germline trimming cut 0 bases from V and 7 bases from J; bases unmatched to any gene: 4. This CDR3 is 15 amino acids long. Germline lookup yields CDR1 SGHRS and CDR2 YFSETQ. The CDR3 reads CASSLVGSGGNEQFF. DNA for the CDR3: TGCGCCAGCAGCTTGGTAGGTAGCGGGGGGAATGAGCAGTTCTTC.

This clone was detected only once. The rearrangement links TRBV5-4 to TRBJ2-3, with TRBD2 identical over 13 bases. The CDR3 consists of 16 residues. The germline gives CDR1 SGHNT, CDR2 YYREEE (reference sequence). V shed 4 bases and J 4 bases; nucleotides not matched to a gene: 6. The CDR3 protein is CASSPRLAGGADTQYF. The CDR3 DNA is TGTGCCAGCAGCCCACGACTAGCGGGGGGCGCAGATACGCAGTATTTT.

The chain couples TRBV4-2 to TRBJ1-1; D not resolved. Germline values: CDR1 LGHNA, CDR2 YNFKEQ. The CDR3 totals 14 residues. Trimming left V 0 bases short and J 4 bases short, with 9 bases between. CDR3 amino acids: CASSQERVATEAFF. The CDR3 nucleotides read TGTGCCAGCAGCCAAGAGCGTGTAGCCACTGAAGCTTTCTTT.

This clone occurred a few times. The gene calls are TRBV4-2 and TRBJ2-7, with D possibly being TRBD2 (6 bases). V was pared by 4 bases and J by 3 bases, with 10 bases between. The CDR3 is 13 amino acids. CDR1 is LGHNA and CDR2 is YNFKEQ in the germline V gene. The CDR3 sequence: CASSPRENYEQYV. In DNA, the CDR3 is TGTGCCAGCAGCCCCCGGGAGAACTACGAGCAGTACGTC.

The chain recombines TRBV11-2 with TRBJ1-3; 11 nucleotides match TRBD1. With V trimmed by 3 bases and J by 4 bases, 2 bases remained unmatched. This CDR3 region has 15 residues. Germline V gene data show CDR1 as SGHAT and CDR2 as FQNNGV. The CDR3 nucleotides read TGTGCCAGCAGCTTGGACAGGGGGCGAGGAAACACCATATATTTT. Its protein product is CASSLDRGRGNTIYF. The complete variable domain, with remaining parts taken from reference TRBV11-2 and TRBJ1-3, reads EAGVAQSPRYKIIEKRQSVAFWCNPISGHATLYWYQQILGQGPKLLIQFQNNGVVDDSQLPKDRFSAERLKGVDSTLKIQPAKLEDSAVYLCASSLDRGRGNTIYFGEGSWLTVV.

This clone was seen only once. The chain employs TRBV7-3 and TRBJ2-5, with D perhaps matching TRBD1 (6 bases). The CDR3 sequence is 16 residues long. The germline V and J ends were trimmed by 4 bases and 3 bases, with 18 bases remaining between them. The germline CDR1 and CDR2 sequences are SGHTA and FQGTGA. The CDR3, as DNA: TGTGCCAGCAGCTCCCCAAAGGACAGATACGAAGAGACCCAGTACTTC. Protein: CASSSPKDRYEETQYF.

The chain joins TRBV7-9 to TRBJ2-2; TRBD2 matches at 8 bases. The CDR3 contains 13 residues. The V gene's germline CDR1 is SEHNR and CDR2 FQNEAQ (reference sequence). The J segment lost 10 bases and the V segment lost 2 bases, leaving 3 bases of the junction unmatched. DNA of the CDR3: TGTGCCAGCAGCTTAAGCGGGGGCTTGGAGCTGTTTTTT. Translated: CASSLSGGLELFF. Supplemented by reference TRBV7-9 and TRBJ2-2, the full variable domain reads DTGVSQNPRHKITKRGQNVTFRCDPISEHNRLYWYRQTLGQGPEFLTYFQNEAQLEKSRLLSDRFSAERPKGSFSTLEIQRTEQGDSAMYLCASSLSGGLELFFGEGSRLTVL.

CDR3 sequence: CASTGQVSYEQYF. CDR3 bases: TGCGCCAGCACAGGACAGGTCTCCTACGAGCAGTACTTC. The chain carries TRBV5-1 and TRBJ2-7; 7 positions agree with TRBD1. J was trimmed by 0 bases and V by 6 bases; bases with no gene match: 3. The CDR3 extends over 13 amino acids. Germline lookup yields CDR1 SGHRS and CDR2 YFSETQ.

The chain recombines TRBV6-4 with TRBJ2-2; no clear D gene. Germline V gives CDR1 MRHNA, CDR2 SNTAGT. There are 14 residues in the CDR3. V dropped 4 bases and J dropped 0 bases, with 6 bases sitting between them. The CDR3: CASSADTNTGELFF. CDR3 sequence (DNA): TGTGCCAGCAGTGCCGACACGAACACCGGGGAGCTGTTTTTT.

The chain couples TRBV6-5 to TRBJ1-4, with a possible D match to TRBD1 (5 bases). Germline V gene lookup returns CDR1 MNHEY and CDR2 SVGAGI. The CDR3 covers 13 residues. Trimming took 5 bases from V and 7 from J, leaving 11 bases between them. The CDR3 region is CASSLGVGEKLFF. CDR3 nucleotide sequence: TGTGCCAGCAGTCTAGGGGTGGGTGAAAAACTGTTTTTT.